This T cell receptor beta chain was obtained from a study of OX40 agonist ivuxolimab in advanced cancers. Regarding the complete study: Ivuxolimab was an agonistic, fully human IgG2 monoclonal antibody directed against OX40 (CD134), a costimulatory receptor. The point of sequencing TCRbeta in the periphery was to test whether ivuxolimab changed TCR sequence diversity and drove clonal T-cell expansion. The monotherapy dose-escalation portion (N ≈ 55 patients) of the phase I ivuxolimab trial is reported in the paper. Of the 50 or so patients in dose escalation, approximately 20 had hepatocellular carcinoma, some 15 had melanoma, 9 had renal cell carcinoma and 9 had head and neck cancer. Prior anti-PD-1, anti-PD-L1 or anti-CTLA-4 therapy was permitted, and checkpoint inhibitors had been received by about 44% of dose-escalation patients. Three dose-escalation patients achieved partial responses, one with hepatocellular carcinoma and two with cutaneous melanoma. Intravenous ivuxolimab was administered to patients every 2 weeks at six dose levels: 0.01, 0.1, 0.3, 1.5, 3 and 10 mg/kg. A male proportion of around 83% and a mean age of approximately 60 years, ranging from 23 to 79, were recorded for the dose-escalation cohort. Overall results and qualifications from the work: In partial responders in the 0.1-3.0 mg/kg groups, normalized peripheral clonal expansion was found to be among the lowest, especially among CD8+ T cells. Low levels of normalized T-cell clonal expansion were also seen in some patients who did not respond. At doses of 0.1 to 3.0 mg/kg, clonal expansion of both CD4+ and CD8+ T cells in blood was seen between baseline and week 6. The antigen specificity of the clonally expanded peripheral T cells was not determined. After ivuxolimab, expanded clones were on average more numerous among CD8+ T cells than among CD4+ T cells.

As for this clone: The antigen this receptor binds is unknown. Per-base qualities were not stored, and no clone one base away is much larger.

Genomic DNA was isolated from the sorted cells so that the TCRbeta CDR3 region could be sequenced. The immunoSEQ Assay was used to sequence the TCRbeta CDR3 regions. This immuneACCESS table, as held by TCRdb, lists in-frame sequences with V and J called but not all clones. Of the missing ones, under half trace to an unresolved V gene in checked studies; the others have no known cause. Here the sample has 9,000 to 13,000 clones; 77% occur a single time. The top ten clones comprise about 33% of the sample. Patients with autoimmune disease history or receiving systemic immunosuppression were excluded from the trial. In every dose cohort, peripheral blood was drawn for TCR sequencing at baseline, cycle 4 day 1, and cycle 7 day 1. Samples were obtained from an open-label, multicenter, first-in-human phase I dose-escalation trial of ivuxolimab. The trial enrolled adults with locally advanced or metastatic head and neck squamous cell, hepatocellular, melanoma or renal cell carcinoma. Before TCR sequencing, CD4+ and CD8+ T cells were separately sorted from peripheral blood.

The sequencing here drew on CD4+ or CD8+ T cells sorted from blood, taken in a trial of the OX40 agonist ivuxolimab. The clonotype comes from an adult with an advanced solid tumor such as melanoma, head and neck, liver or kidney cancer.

The sequenced DNA: TGTGCCAGCAGTTTTGCGGCAGGGGAGTTTGCAGATACGCAGTATTTT. The encoded protein is CASSFAAGEFADTQYF. Here the chain combines TRBV27 and TRBJ2-3, with TRBD1 perhaps the D gene, on 6 matching bases. The germline ends are 17 bases apart after V is trimmed by 3 bases and J by 4 bases. From a lookup of the germline V gene (reference sequence), CDR1 and CDR2 are MNHEY and SMNVEV. The CDR3 holds 16 amino acids from the cysteine to the phenylalanine. The CDR3 DNA has 48 bases and is translated from base 1.